The 4 T cell receptor beta chains below all came from one sample that was sequenced in a study of blood T cell repertoires in COVID-19. Only in-frame clones appear in the TCRdb table, and some are missing; sequencing was by immunoSEQ multiplex PCR. The sample carries 150,000 to 200,000 clones, about 93% recorded once. Sequencing input: peripheral blood. The receptors here all came from a woman aged 45 to 65 with acute or convalescent COVID-19.

The V gene is TRBV30, the J gene TRBJ1-1, with D possibly TRBD1 on 6 matching bases. V lost 4 bases to trimming and J lost 7 bases, with 25 bases between them. Germline values: CDR1 GTSNPN, CDR2 SVGIG (reference sequence). CDR3 length: 16 residues. CDR3 coding DNA: TGTGCCTGGACCTTAGAGGGGGGGAGCGAGAGCGGTGAAGCTTTCTTT. Translating gives CAWTLEGGSESGEAFF.

The CDR3 spells CASSLQPSGAEAFF. The CDR3 DNA reads TGTGCCAGCAGCTTACAGCCTTCAGGGGCTGAAGCTTTCTTT. The chain employs TRBV7-2 and TRBJ1-1; D might be TRBD1 (6 bases). The CDR3 has 14 amino acids. Germline V CDR1 and CDR2: SGHTA, FQGNSA. V lost 2 bases and J lost 6, with 13 bases in between.

The V call is TRBV3-1 (or the pseudogene TRBV3-2), the J call TRBJ1-4; D is ambiguous. V lost 1 base and J 3 bases, leaving 12 bases between the germline ends. This CDR3 has 16 residues. The V gene's germline CDR1 is LGHDT and CDR2 YNNKEL (reference sequence). The CDR3 bases are TGTGCCAGCAGCCAAGGTAGTGGGCTCTCTAATGAAAAACTGTTTTTT. Translating gives CASSQGSGLSNEKLFF.

The V and J genes are TRBV7-9 and TRBJ2-3; 10 bases line up with TRBD2. This CDR3 contains 15 residues. CDR1 and CDR2 (germline): SEHNR, FQNEAQ (reference sequence). Trimming cost V 5 bases and J 0 bases; bases outside gene matches: 2. In nucleotides, the CDR3 is TGTGCCAGCAGCCCGACTAGCGGGAGCACAGATACGCAGTATTTT. This gives the protein CASSPTSGSTDTQYF. The full variable domain, completed using reference TRBV7-9 and TRBJ2-3, is DTGVSQNPRHKITKRGQNVTFRCDPISEHNRLYWYRQTLGQGPEFLTYFQNEAQLEKSRLLSDRFSAERPKGSFSTLEIQRTEQGDSAMYLCASSPTSGSTDTQYFGPGTRLTVL.